This entry concerns a single TCR beta chain. Antigen: not known. CDR1 LNHDA and CDR2 SQIVND come from the germline V gene (reference sequence). The V end was cut by 10 bases, the J end by 8 bases, with 17 bases between. The CDR3 runs 12 residues. The sample belongs to a study of shared clonotypes between healthy human individuals. Study summary: For every donor, three CD4 naive, three CD4 memory, two CD8 naive and one CD8 memory plates were used. The study's findings and limits: Roughly 5% of naive CD4 clonotypes were common to a few donors.

Profiling relied on immunoSEQ multiplex PCR, and the TCRdb table lists in-frame clones only, not all of them. The sample contains more than 1.2 million clones, around 98.5% of which appear only once. Sequencing input: naive CD4+ T cells sorted from blood. Noted subset: CD45RA+ positively selected. This receptor was identified in a man aged 25 to 45 in good health. The chain couples TRBV19 to TRBJ1-2; D is perhaps TRBD1 (5 bases). For the CDR3, the DNA is TGTGCCACCCACGGGACGGGTGGGGGCTACACCTTC. This gives the protein CATHGTGGGYTF.